This passage covers 14 T cell receptor beta chains from one sample sequenced in a study of blood T cell repertoires in COVID-19. Clones were read by immunoSEQ multiplex PCR, and TCRdb kept only the in-frame ones, dropping some. The table lists 95,000 to 110,000 clones, roughly nine tenths of them singletons, with 5.1% in the top ten. Sequenced input: peripheral blood. All receptors derive from a human donor in a cohort sampled during active COVID-19.

The rearrangement links TRBV5-1 to TRBJ2-2; 9 nucleotides align to TRBD1. CDR1 SGHRS and CDR2 YFSETQ come from the germline V gene. The CDR3 is 15 amino acids. Trimming at V came to 2 bases and at J to 10 bases, leaving 9 bases not matched to a gene. The CDR3 DNA reads as TGCGCCAGCAGCTTAACAGGGGGCGCCCCCGCGGAGCTGTTTTTT. Amino acids: CASSLTGGAPAELFF.

The rearrangement uses TRBV10-2 and TRBJ2-5, with D perhaps TRBD1 (5 bases). CDR3 length: 13 amino acids. Germline V gene sequence: CDR1 WSHSY, CDR2 SAAADI. V lost 3 bases and J 5 bases, leaving 10 bases between the germline ends. DNA for the CDR3: TGCGCCAGCAGTGATGCTAGGGGCGAGACCCAGTACTTC. It translates to CASSDARGETQYF.

The rearrangement links TRBV19 to TRBJ1-2; no definite D call. The CDR3 spans 14 residues. The germline V gene has CDR1 LNHDA and CDR2 SQIVND (reference sequence). The ends were cut back, 3 bases at V and 7 bases at J, with 15 bases in the middle. In DNA form, the CDR3 reads TGTGCCAGTAGTATCGCACAGACAACGCGTGGCTACACCTTC. Translating gives CASSIAQTTRGYTF.

The chain joins TRBV2 to TRBJ2-2; 8 bases agree with TRBD2. J lost 5 bases, V lost 3 bases, and 11 bases had no gene match. The CDR3 loop spans 17 amino acids. Germline V lookup: CDR1 SNHLY, CDR2 FYNNEI. The CDR3 is CASSESGSGRPTGELFF. The CDR3 coding sequence is TGTGCCAGCAGTGAGTCAGGGAGCGGGAGACCTACCGGGGAGCTGTTTTTT.

The chain links TRBV5-1 to TRBJ1-6; 9 positions agree with TRBD1. V dropped 4 bases and J dropped 9; count of bases not matched to a gene: 8. The CDR3 extends over 15 amino acids. The V gene's germline CDR1 is SGHRS and CDR2 YFSETQ. The CDR3 loop is CASSTGQGLSSPLHF. For the CDR3, the DNA is TGCGCCAGCAGCACGGGACAGGGATTGTCTTCACCCCTCCACTTT.

Worth noting for this clone: This same CDR3 is encoded by further DNA sequences in the sample. This chain uses TRBV18 with TRBJ1-5; the match to TRBD1 covers 9 bases. The CDR3 totals 14 residues. V was clipped by 3 bases and J by 7 bases; unmatched bases: 4. Germline assignment: CDR1 KGHSH and CDR2 LQKENI. The chain's CDR3 is CASSPGQGNQPQHF. In nucleotides, the CDR3 is TGTGCCAGCTCACCGGGACAGGGTAACCAGCCCCAGCATTTT.

This clone appeared a single time. V and J are TRBV28 and TRBJ2-7; 10 nucleotides match TRBD2. This CDR3 has 12 amino acids. The germline V gene encodes CDR1 MDHEN and CDR2 SYDVKM. The trim removed 5 bases at V and 9 bases at J, leaving 4 bases unmatched. The CDR3 loop is CASSPGLASQYF. The CDR3 DNA reads TGTGCCAGCAGTCCGGGACTAGCGTCGCAGTACTTC.

V gene TRBV4-2 combines with J gene TRBJ1-3; 9 bases match TRBD1. The CDR3 is made up of 15 amino acids. J was trimmed by 7 bases and V by 1 base; bases with no gene match: 5. CDR1 and CDR2 (germline): LGHNA, YNFKEQ. CDR3 coding DNA: TGTGCCAGCAGCCAAGGGTCGACAGGGGGGAACACCATATATTTT. Translation gives CASSQGSTGGNTIYF.

The chain couples TRBV7-2 to TRBJ1-1; 7 bases fit TRBD1. The ends lost 3 bases at V and 11 bases at J; junction bases unmatched: 9. The CDR3 totals 13 residues. CDR1 is SGHTA and CDR2 is FQGNSA in the germline V gene. The CDR3 reads CASSFEGARIAFF. CDR3 in DNA: TGTGCCAGCAGCTTTGAGGGGGCGCGAATTGCTTTCTTT.

The J gene is TRBJ2-5, the V gene TRBV5-4; 9 bases line up with TRBD1. Germline V CDR1 and CDR2: SGHNT, YYREEE (reference sequence). The CDR3 sequence is 15 residues long. The V segment lost 4 bases and the J segment 4 bases; nucleotides outside the gene matches: 8. The CDR3 sequence: CASSPGQGMGETQYF. CDR3 DNA: TGTGCCAGCAGCCCGGGACAGGGAATGGGAGAGACCCAGTACTTC.

The J gene is TRBJ2-7, the V gene TRBV7-6; 14 bases map to TRBD2. The CDR3 totals 15 residues. With V trimmed by 4 bases and J by 7 bases, 6 bases remained unmatched. Germline V CDR1 and CDR2: SGHVS, FNYEAQ. This CDR3 is CASSSGTSGSREQYF. CDR3 coding DNA: TGTGCCAGCAGCTCCGGGACTAGCGGGAGCAGGGAGCAGTACTTC.

In its sample, this clone was seen once. The chain couples TRBV28 to TRBJ2-2; possibly TRBD1 for D (6 bases). This CDR3 contains 16 residues. V dropped 7 bases and J dropped 0 bases, with 15 bases sitting between them. Looked up from germline, CDR1 is MDHEN and CDR2 is SYDVKM. CDR3 nucleotide sequence: TGTGCCAGCACCCAAGCTGGGACAACGAACACCGGGGAGCTGTTTTTT. Translating gives CASTQAGTTNTGELFF.

This clone appeared a single time. The chain has TRBV5-5 and TRBJ1-2; 8 positions match TRBD1. With V trimmed by 6 bases and J by 7 bases, 17 bases remained unmatched. Germline values: CDR1 SGHKS, CDR2 YYEKEE (reference sequence). The length of the CDR3 is 16 residues. CDR3 amino acids: CASTLGGAGGAFGYTF. The CDR3 DNA reads TGTGCCAGCACCCTAGGAGGGGCAGGGGGCGCGTTTGGCTACACCTTC. Full variable domain (missing parts from reference TRBV5-5 and TRBJ1-2): DAGVTQSPTHLIKTRGQQVTLRCSPISGHKSVSWYQQVLGQGPQFIFQYYEKEERGRGNFPDRFSARQFPNYSSELNVNALLLGDSALYLCASTLGGAGGAFGYTFGSGTRLTVV.

Concerning this clone: An end of the junction differs from the germline gene, which may be a read error. J is TRBJ2-7 and V is TRBV6-2 or TRBV6-3; D is possibly TRBD2 (7 bases). This CDR3 comprises 15 residues. Germline CDR1 and CDR2: MNHEY and SVGEGT. The CDR3 sequence: CASSYRGRASHEQYF. The CDR3 nucleotides read TGTGCCAGCAGTTACAGGGGGAGGGCCTCCCACGAGCAGTACTTC.